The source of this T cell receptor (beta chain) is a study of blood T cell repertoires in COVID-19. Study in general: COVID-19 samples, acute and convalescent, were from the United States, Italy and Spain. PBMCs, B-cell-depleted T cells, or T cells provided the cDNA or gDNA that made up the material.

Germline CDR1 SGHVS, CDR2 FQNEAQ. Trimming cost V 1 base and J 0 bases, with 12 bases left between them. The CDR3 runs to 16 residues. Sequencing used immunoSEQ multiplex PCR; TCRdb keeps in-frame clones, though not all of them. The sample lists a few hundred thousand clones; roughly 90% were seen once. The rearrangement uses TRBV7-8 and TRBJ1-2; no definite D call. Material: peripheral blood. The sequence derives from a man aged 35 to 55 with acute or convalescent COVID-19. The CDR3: CASSLVRGNPNYGYTF. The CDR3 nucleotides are TGTGCCAGCAGCTTAGTGCGAGGGAACCCTAACTATGGCTACACCTTC.